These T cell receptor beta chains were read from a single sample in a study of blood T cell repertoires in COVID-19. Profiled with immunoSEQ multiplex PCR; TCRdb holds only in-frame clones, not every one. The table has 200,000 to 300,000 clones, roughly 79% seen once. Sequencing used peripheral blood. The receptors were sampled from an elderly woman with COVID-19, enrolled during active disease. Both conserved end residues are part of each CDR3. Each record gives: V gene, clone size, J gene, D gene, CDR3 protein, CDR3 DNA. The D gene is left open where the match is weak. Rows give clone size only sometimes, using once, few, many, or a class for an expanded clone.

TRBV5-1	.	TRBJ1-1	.	CASRPGAIRVNTEAFF	TGCGCCAGCAGGCCAGGGGCCATAAGGGTGAACACTGAAGCTTTCTTT
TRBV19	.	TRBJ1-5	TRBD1	CASSIDLTGRNQPQHF	TGTGCCAGTAGTATAGATCTGACAGGGCGCAATCAGCCCCAGCATTTT
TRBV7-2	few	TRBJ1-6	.	CASSLASGYNSPLHF	TGTGCCAGCAGCTTAGCCTCAGGATATAATTCACCCCTCCACTTT
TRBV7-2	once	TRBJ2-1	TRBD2	CASSFGSGARYNEQFF	TGTGCCAGCAGCTTTGGAAGCGGGGCCCGGTACAATGAGCAGTTCTTC
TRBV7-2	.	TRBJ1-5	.	CASSLFWDSRDQPQHF	TGTGCCAGCAGCTTATTCTGGGACTCCCGAGATCAGCCCCAGCATTTT
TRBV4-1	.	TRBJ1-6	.	CASSQYLARETTNSPLHF	TGCGCCAGCAGCCAATATCTTGCTCGGGAAACGACTAATTCACCCCTCCACTTT
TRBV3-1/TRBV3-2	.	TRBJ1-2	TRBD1	CASRQGAYGYTF	TGTGCCAGCCGACAGGGTGCCTATGGCTACACCTTC
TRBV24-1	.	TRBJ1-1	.	CATQQGGFAEAFF	TGTGCCACCCAACAGGGCGGTTTCGCTGAAGCTTTCTTT
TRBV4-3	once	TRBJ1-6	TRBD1	CASSQDTGVSPLHF	TGCGCCAGCAGCCAAGACACAGGGGTTTCACCCCTCCACTTT
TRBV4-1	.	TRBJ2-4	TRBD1	CASSQGEWDRPFKNIQYF	TGCGCCAGCAGCCAAGGGGAATGGGACAGGCCTTTTAAAAACATTCAGTACTTC
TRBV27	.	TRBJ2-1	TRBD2	CASSLSVLAGRYNEQFF	TGTGCCAGCAGTTTATCGGTACTAGCGGGGAGGTACAATGAGCAGTTCTTC
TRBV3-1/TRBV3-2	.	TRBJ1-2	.	CASSPGQIRGPPRGYTF	TGTGCCAGCAGCCCTGGTCAAATTAGGGGTCCGCCGCGTGGCTACACCTTC
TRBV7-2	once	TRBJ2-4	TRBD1	CASSPVQGVAKNIQYF	TGTGCCAGCAGCCCAGTCCAGGGGGTGGCCAAAAACATTCAGTACTTC
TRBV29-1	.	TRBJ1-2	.	CSVDPDYGYTF	TGCAGCGTTGACCCGGACTATGGCTACACCTTC
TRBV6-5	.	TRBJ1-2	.	CASSYSPGEYYGYTF	TGTGCCAGCAGTTACAGTCCAGGGGAATATTATGGCTACACCTTC
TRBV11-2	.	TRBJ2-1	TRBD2	CASSTGTSGSNEQFF	TGTGCCAGCAGCACCGGGACTAGCGGATCGAATGAGCAGTTCTTC
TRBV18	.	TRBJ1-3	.	CASSPFESFSGNTIYF	TGTGCCAGCTCACCATTCGAGTCTTTCTCTGGAAACACCATATATTTT
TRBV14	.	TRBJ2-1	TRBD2	CASSQWSREEGEQFF	TGTGCCAGCAGCCAGTGGTCGCGGGAGGAGGGTGAGCAGTTCTTC
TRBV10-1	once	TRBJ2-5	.	CASSSGKRETQYF	TGCGCCAGCAGTTCAGGGAAACGGGAGACCCAGTACTTC
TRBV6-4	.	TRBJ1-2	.	CASSDYPGMFTGYTF	TGTGCCAGCAGTGATTACCCGGGAATGTTCACTGGCTACACCTTC
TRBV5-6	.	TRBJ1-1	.	CASSLVPRGNTEAFF	TGTGCCAGCAGCTTGGTCCCCAGGGGGAACACTGAAGCTTTCTTT
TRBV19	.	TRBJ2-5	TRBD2	CASSSLSGRETQYF	TGTGCCAGTAGTTCACTTAGCGGGAGGGAGACCCAGTACTTC
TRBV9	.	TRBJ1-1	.	CASSPFGDTWNTEAFF	TGTGCCAGCAGCCCATTCGGGGACACTTGGAACACTGAAGCTTTCTTT
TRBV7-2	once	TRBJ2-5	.	CASSLRRPGLGGETQYF	TGTGCCAGCAGCTTAAGAAGGCCGGGCCTAGGGGGAGAGACCCAGTACTTC
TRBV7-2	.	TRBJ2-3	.	CASSLGGPDTQYF	TGTGCCAGCAGCTTGGGAGGCCCAGATACGCAGTATTTT
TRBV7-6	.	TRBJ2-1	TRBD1	CASSLAAGTGYNEQFF	TGTGCCAGCAGCTTGGCCGCCGGGACAGGGTATAATGAGCAGTTCTTC
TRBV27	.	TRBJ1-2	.	CASSYVRGAVDGYTF	TGTGCCAGCAGTTACGTCAGGGGAGCGGTCGATGGCTACACCTTC
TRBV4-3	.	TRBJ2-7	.	CASSQDGDTAQYF	TGCGCCAGCAGCCAAGACGGGGACACGGCGCAGTACTTC
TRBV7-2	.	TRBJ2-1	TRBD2	CASSLTSGSQNEQFF	TGTGCCAGCAGCTTGACTAGCGGGAGCCAAAATGAGCAGTTCTTC
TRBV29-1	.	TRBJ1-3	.	CSVGAGPNSGNTIYF	TGCAGCGTTGGGGCGGGTCCTAACTCTGGAAACACCATATATTTT
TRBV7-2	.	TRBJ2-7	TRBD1	CASSVRRDRGHEQYF	TGTGCCAGCAGCGTAAGACGGGACAGGGGACACGAGCAGTACTTC
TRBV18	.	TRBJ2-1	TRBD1	CASSLLDRGGNEQFF	TGTGCCAGCTCGTTGCTTGACAGGGGCGGTAATGAGCAGTTCTTC
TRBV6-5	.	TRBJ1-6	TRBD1	CASTGGIRSPLHF	TGTGCCAGCACAGGGGGGATCCGTTCACCCCTCCACTTT
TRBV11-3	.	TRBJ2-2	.	CASTFRAGGELFF	TGTGCCAGCACCTTCCGGGCGGGAGGGGAGCTGTTTTTT
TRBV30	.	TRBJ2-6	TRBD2	CAWSSGWGGAGANVLTF	TGTGCCTGGAGTTCAGGATGGGGGGGAGCTGGGGCCAACGTCCTGACTTTC
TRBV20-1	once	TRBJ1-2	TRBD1	CSASSRGQNYGYTF	TGCAGTGCTAGTTCTAGGGGACAGAACTATGGCTACACCTTC
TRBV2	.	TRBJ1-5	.	CASNEGGTQPQHF	TGTGCCAGCAATGAGGGGGGGACACAGCCCCAGCATTTT
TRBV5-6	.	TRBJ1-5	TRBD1	CASSFTGTGIGQPQHF	TGTGCCAGCAGCTTTACCGGGACAGGGATCGGTCAGCCCCAGCATTTT
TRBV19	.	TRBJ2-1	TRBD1	CASSPSGGPGNEQFF	TGTGCCAGTAGTCCCTCAGGGGGACCGGGTAATGAGCAGTTCTTC
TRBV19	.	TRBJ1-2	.	CASSISGGGYTF	TGTGCCAGTAGTATCTCGGGAGGTGGCTACACCTTC
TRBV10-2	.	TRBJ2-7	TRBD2	CASSEWPSGTYEQYF	TGCGCCAGCAGTGAGTGGCCTAGCGGGACCTACGAGCAGTACTTC
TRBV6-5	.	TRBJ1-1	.	CASRENPAEAFF	TGTGCCAGCAGGGAGAATCCGGCTGAAGCTTTCTTT
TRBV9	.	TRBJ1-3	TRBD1	CASSTTGNSGNTIYF	TGTGCCAGCAGCACGACAGGGAACTCTGGAAACACCATATATTTT
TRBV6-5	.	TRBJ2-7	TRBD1	CASSFDRDRGSEQYF	TGTGCCAGCAGTTTCGACCGGGACAGGGGAAGCGAGCAGTACTTC
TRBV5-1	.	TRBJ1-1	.	CASSTATGGDTEAFF	TGCGCCAGCAGTACAGCAACAGGAGGGGACACTGAAGCTTTCTTT
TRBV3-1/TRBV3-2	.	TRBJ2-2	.	CASSRNDLGSRELFF	TGTGCCAGCAGCCGCAACGATCTGGGGAGCCGGGAGCTGTTTTTT
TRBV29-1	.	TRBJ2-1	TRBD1	CSVGKWTGPMNEQFF	TGCAGCGTGGGCAAGTGGACAGGGCCCATGAATGAGCAGTTCTTC
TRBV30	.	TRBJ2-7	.	CAWSSGQSIHEQYF	TGTGCCTGGAGCTCTGGACAATCGATCCACGAGCAGTACTTC
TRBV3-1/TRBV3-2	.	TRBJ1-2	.	CASSQDRRNYGYTF	TGTGCCAGCAGCCAAGATAGGAGGAACTATGGCTACACCTTC
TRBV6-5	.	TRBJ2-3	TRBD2	CASRQRGGYSDTQYF	TGTGCCAGCCGCCAGCGGGGGGGGTACTCAGATACGCAGTATTTT
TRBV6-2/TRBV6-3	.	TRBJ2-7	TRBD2	CASSYSTTSGRQQYF	TGTGCCAGCAGTTACTCGACTACTAGCGGGAGGCAGCAGTACTTC
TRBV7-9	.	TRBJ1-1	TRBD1	CASSLLAGTGGVNTEAFF	TGTGCCAGCAGCTTATTGGCCGGGACAGGGGGCGTCAACACTGAAGCTTTCTTT
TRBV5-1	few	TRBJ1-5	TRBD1	CASSLTGEEPQHF	TGCGCCAGCAGCTTAACAGGGGAGGAGCCCCAGCATTTT
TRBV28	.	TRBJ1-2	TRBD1	CASSLRQGGGYTF	TGTGCCAGCAGCCTTAGACAGGGGGGTGGCTACACCTTC
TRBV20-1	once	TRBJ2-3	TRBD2	CSASISGGTDTQYF	TGCAGTGCTAGTATTAGCGGGGGAACAGATACGCAGTATTTT